These 10 T cell receptor beta chains were sequenced from one sample in a study of blood T cell repertoires in COVID-19. TCRdb's copy holds only in-frame clones and misses some; the assay was immunoSEQ multiplex PCR. The sample holds about 290,000 clones, about 85% seen once. Specimen: peripheral blood. The receptor set was obtained from a woman aged 45-65 years with active or convalescent COVID-19.

The V call is TRBV4-1, the J call TRBJ2-5, with 9 nucleotides matching TRBD1. This CDR3 contains 18 residues. CDR1 and CDR2 (germline): MGHRA, YSYEKL. Trimming cost V 3 bases and J 5 bases; bases outside gene matches: 16. The CDR3 nucleotides are TGCGCCAGCAGCCAGCGAACGGCCAGGACAGGGGAGAGGGAGACCCAGTACTTC. It is translated as CASSQRTARTGERETQYF.

A remark on this clone: Other nucleotide sequences in the sample specify the same CDR3. This rearrangement joins TRBV18 to TRBJ1-2, with TRBD1 matching over 10 bases. The CDR3 extends over 14 amino acids. Germline V gene data show CDR1 as KGHSH and CDR2 as LQKENI. V shed 3 bases, J shed 2 bases, and the junction held 0 bases outside the gene matches. DNA of the CDR3: TGTGCCAGCTCACCGGGACAGGGGAACTATGGCTACACCTTC. Residues: CASSPGQGNYGYTF.

This clone is a singleton in its sample. The chain employs TRBV19 and TRBJ2-1, with 8 bases fitting TRBD1. The ends lost 10 bases at V and 7 bases at J; junction bases unmatched: 15. The CDR3 runs to 15 residues. From germline, CDR1 is LNHDA and CDR2 SQIVND (reference sequence). The CDR3 is CATQPIDRGSNEQFF. DNA of the CDR3: TGTGCCACCCAGCCGATCGACAGGGGCTCGAATGAGCAGTTCTTC.

The chain employs TRBV5-1 and TRBJ1-6; weak D call: TRBD1 (6 bases). Per the germline V gene, CDR1 is SGHRS and CDR2 is YFSETQ. The V and J ends lost 5 bases and 7 bases respectively, with 10 bases between them. The CDR3 loop spans 13 amino acids. This CDR3 reads CASSDRPNSPLHF. In DNA, the CDR3 is TGCGCCAGCAGTGACAGGCCAAATTCACCCCTCCACTTT.

This clone was detected ten times or more. The chain couples TRBV12-5 to TRBJ2-1; D is possibly TRBD2 (5 bases). CDR3 length: 16 residues. Germline-derived CDR1 and CDR2 are LGHNT and FRNRAP. Trimming took off 1 base at V and 8 bases at J, with 18 bases between the two ends. The CDR3 DNA reads TGTGCTAGTGGTTTGGGTCCCCCTCGGGAAGGCCATGAGCAGTTCTTC. It specifies CASGLGPPREGHEQFF.

This clone was counted only a few times. The V call is TRBV5-8, the J call TRBJ1-5; D is unclear. The CDR3 has 13 residues. Germline-derived CDR1 and CDR2 are SGHTS and YDEGEE. Between the trimmed V and J ends, which lost 0 bases and 9 bases, there was a span of 10 bases. CDR3 bases: TGTGCCAGCAGCTTGGTCTCTTTGCGGCCCCAGCATTTT. Translated: CASSLVSLRPQHF.

This clone was seen more than once but under ten times. This rearrangement joins TRBV7-9 to TRBJ1-3; D is possibly TRBD1 (5 bases). This CDR3 has 15 amino acids. The germline gives CDR1 SEHNR, CDR2 FQNEAQ (reference sequence). Trimming removed 5 bases at V and 0 bases at J, with 11 bases between. The CDR3 DNA reads as TGTGCCAGCAGCGCTCGGAGGGGCTCTGGAAACACCATATATTTT. Protein product: CASSARRGSGNTIYF. Complete variable domain (other parts from reference TRBV7-9 and TRBJ1-3): DTGVSQNPRHKITKRGQNVTFRCDPISEHNRLYWYRQTLGQGPEFLTYFQNEAQLEKSRLLSDRFSAERPKGSFSTLEIQRTEQGDSAMYLCASSARRGSGNTIYFGEGSWLTVV.

J is TRBJ2-5 and V is TRBV5-1, with 9 nucleotides matching TRBD2. Germline V gene sequence: CDR1 SGHRS, CDR2 YFSETQ. The CDR3 loop spans 14 amino acids. V dropped 4 bases and J dropped 4; count of bases not matched to a gene: 5. The CDR3 loop reads CASSPVAGAETQYF. For the CDR3, the DNA is TGCGCCAGCAGCCCCGTAGCGGGAGCAGAGACCCAGTACTTC. Full variable domain (outside the CDR3, taken from reference TRBV5-1 and TRBJ2-5): KAGVTQTPRYLIKTRGQQVTLSCSPISGHRSVSWYQQTPGQGLQFLFEYFSETQRNKGNFPGRFSGRQFSNSRSEMNVSTLELGDSALYLCASSPVAGAETQYFGPGTRLLVL.

V and J are TRBV5-1 and TRBJ2-5; TRBD1 is a possible D gene (6 bases). Germline-derived CDR1 and CDR2 are SGHRS and YFSETQ. With 1 base removed from V and 4 bases from J, the gap between germline ends came to 14 bases. The CDR3 has 15 amino acids. The CDR3 sequence: CASSLPAGDGETQYF. CDR3 in DNA: TGCGCCAGCAGCTTGCCCGCAGGGGATGGAGAGACCCAGTACTTC.

The genes are TRBV30 and TRBJ1-6; D is ambiguous. V lost 3 bases and J 0 bases, leaving 18 bases between the germline ends. CDR3 size: 18 residues. Per the germline V gene, CDR1 is GTSNPN and CDR2 is SVGIG (reference sequence). The CDR3, as DNA: TGTGCCTGGAGGTTCCGAGCACCTAGGTACTCCTATAATTCACCCCTCCACTTT. Protein product: CAWRFRAPRYSYNSPLHF. Based on the CDR3 plus reference TRBV30 and TRBJ1-6, the full variable domain is SQTIHQWPATLVQPVGSPLSLECTVEGTSNPNLYWYRQAAGRGLQLLFYSVGIGQISSEVPQNLSASRPQDRQFILSSKKLLLSDSGFYLCAWRFRAPRYSYNSPLHFGNGTRLTVT.